Listed here is a single T cell receptor (beta chain). Its antigen is still unknown. Base quality data are lacking; no much larger clone is found one base away. Collaborating institutions collected whole blood in K2EDTA tubes following their own protocols. For TCRbeta analysis, collaborator samples were shipped as frozen whole blood, as isolated PBMCs, or as DNA extracted from either sample type. Trimmed from V: 1 base; trimmed from J: 2 bases; junction bases lacking a gene match: 3. Per the germline V gene (reference sequence), SEHNR is the CDR1 and FQNEAQ is the CDR2. The CDR3 contains 15 residues, cysteine and phenylalanine counted. The only DNA kept is the CDR3, 45 bases in frame from the first base. The record originates from a study of blood T cell repertoires in COVID-19 (dated by TCRdb to about 2020). Study-level background: The collaborator samples originated in the United States, Italy and Spain and spanned the acute and convalescent phases of COVID-19. Subjects who had been exposed to COVID-19, were actively infected with it, or had recovered from it provided the deeply sampled blood TCRbeta repertoires that made up the dataset. The material from the prospective study consisted of cDNA or gDNA derived from T cells, B-cell-depleted T cells, or PBMCs. Where available, HLA class I and class II types were taken from metadata supplied by the sample provider and were not determined by assay-based typing. Nearly every sample came with metadata listing a de-identified subject ID, COVID-19 status, age in years and sex. The repertoires were released in a freely available public database intended as a resource for research on the immune response to SARS-CoV-2. Samples were obtained from the ongoing ImmuneRACE study (first 160 participants) and from over a thousand subjects provided by 6 global collaborators.

TCRbeta CDR3 regions were amplified from genomic DNA using the immunoSEQ Assay, a bias-controlled multiplex PCR. Turning to the authors' computational methods: The number of nucleated cells in each sample was estimated by amplification of reference gene primers within the assay. Sequence reads were collapsed and filtered to measure the absolute abundance of every unique TCRbeta CDR3 rearrangement. For each sample, productive Simpson clonality was calculated by taking the square root of Simpson's diversity index across productive rearrangements. TCRdb mirrors the immuneACCESS table, restricted to in-frame sequences. Some clones are absent from its copies; in checked studies, under half trace to an unresolved V gene, and the reason for the others is unknown. V and J calls and clone size come straight from that table; D and trimming were deduced from the DNA. The sample table lists hundreds of thousands of clones, more than 80% of them with a count of one. Almost 1.5% of the sample is held by the ten biggest clonotypes.

General findings and caveats noted by the study authors: The amount of clinical and demographic metadata varied by source and participant and was provided uncurated.

The chain is assembled from TRBV7-9 and TRBJ2-3; 7 junctional bases match TRBD1. Sequenced: peripheral blood. This sequence was found in a woman in her thirties with active or convalescent COVID-19. The DNA reads as follows: TGTGCCAGCAGCTTAGAGGGGGCGGTCACAGATACGCAGTATTTT. The encoded protein is CASSLEGAVTDTQYF.